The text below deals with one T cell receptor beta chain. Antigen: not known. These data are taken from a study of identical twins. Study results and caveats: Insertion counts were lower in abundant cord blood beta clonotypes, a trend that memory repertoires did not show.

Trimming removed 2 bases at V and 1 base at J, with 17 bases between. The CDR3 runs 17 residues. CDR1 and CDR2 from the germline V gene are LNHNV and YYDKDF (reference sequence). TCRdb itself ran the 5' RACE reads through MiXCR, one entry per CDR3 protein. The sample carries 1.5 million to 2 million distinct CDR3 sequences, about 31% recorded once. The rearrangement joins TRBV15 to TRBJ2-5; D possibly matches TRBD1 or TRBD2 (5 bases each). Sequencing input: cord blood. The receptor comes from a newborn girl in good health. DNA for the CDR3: TGTGCCACCAGCAGACTCCGGGGCTCGACTTCCCAAGAGACCCAGTACTTC. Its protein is CATSRLRGSTSQETQYF.